This T cell receptor (beta chain) is from a study of cytomegalovirus exposure and HLA in healthy donors. This clone was seen a handful of times. The primer mix had 60 Vbeta and 13 Jbeta primers. This table comes from immunoSEQ multiplex PCR, and its TCRdb copy is limited to in-frame clones, with some not included. The sample has about 120,000 clones; roughly 80% are singletons. The clonotype was recovered from a female donor in good health and CMV-seropositive. The specimen sequenced was PBMCs.

In nucleotides, the CDR3 is TGCGCCAGCAGTTCCGGGGGCTACGAGCAGTACTTC. Translating gives CASSSGGYEQYF. This chain joins TRBV5-1 and TRBJ2-7; maybe TRBD2 (6 bases). Germline V gives CDR1 SGHRS, CDR2 YFSETQ. Trimming took off 5 bases at V and 3 bases at J, with 9 bases between the two ends. This CDR3 comprises 12 residues.